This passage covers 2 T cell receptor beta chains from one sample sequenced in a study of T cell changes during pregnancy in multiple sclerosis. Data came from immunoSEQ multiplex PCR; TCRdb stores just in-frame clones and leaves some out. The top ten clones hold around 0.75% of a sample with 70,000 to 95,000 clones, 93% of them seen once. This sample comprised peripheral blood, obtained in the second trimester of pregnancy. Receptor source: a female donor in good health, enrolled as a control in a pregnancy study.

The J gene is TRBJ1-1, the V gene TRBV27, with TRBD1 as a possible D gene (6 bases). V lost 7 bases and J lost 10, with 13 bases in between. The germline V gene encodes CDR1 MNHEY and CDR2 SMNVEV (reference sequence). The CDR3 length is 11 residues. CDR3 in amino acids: CASTKGGVAFF. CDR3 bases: TGTGCCAGCACCAAAGGGGGGGTAGCTTTCTTT.

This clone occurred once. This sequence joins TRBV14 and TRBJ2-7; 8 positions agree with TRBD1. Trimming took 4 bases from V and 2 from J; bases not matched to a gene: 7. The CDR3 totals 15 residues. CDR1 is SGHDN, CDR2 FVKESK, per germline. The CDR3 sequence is CASSRPGTGAYEQYF. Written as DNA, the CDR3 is TGTGCCAGCAGCCGACCCGGGACAGGAGCCTACGAGCAGTACTTC.